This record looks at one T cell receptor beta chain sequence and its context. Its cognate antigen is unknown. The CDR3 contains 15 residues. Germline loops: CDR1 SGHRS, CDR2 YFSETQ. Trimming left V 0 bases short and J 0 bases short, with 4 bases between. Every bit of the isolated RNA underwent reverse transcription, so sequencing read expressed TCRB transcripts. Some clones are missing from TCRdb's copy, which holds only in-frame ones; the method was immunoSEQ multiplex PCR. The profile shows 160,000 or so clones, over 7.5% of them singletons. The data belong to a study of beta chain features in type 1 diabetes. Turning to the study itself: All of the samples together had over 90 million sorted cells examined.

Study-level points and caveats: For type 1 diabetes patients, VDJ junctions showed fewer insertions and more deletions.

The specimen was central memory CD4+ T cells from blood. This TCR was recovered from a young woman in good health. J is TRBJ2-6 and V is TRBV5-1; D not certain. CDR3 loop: CASSLAISGANVLTF. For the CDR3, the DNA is TGCGCCAGCAGCTTGGCTATCTCTGGGGCCAACGTCCTGACTTTC.